A single sample gave rise to the 13 T cell receptor beta chains below, sequenced in a study of lymphopenia after photon versus proton radiotherapy. Sequencing was performed with immunoSEQ multiplex PCR; in TCRdb, only in-frame clones are kept and a portion is missing. The sample lists roughly 64,000 clones, roughly 87% occurring once. Here the sequenced sample was peripheral blood, taken from a patient treated with proton-based radiotherapy. The receptors were gathered from a man of 80 years or more with esophageal cancer.

The chain couples TRBV14 to TRBJ2-7; D could derive from TRBD1 or TRBD2 (5 bases each). With 3 bases removed from V and 2 bases from J, the gap between germline ends came to 8 bases. The V gene's germline CDR1 is SGHDN and CDR2 FVKESK. The CDR3 covers 13 residues. This chain's CDR3 is CASSQPGPYEQYF. Here the CDR3 DNA reads TGTGCCAGCAGCCAGCCGGGACCCTACGAGCAGTACTTC.

This clone was observed a single time. The CDR3 coding sequence is TGTGCCAGCAGCCAGGGATACACAGATACGCAGTATTTT. It translates to CASSQGYTDTQYF. This chain joins TRBV14 and TRBJ2-3; D remains unclear. Per germline, CDR1 SGHDN and CDR2 FVKESK. This CDR3 is built from 13 residues. V was trimmed by 3 bases and J by 2 bases, leaving 6 bases between them.

The rearrangement joins TRBV5-4 to TRBJ2-7, with D perhaps matching TRBD1 or TRBD2 (6 bases each). The ends were cut back, 4 bases at V and 0 bases at J, with 14 bases in the middle. Germline lookup yields CDR1 SGHNT and CDR2 YYREEE (reference sequence). CDR3 length equals 15 residues. CDR3 in DNA: TGTGCCAGCAGCCCCGCGAGGGGGGCCTCCTACGAGCAGTACTTC. This codes for CASSPARGASYEQYF. The full variable domain, rest sourced from reference TRBV5-4 and TRBJ2-7, is ETGVTQSPTHLIKTRGQQVTLRCSSQSGHNTVSWYQQALGQGPQFIFQYYREEENGRGNFPPRFSGLQFPNYSSELNVNALELDDSALYLCASSPARGASYEQYFGPGTRLTVT.

This clone was counted a single time. V is TRBV11-2 and J is TRBJ2-1; D remains unclear. The germline V gene encodes CDR1 SGHAT and CDR2 FQNNGV. The V end was cut by 1 base, the J end by 3 bases, with 10 bases between. The CDR3 length is 15 residues. The CDR3 reads CASSLGSSVYNEQFF. The CDR3, as DNA: TGTGCCAGCAGCTTAGGTAGCAGTGTCTACAATGAGCAGTTCTTC.

The rearrangement uses TRBV7-9 and TRBJ2-5; D uncertain. Germline CDR1 is SEHNR and CDR2 is FQNEAQ (reference sequence). The CDR3 extends over 13 amino acids. Trimming took 0 bases from V and 1 from J, leaving 3 bases between them. The CDR3 here is CASSLAPQETQYF. CDR3 DNA: TGTGCCAGCAGCTTAGCTCCCCAAGAGACCCAGTACTTC.

The chain is built from TRBV9 and TRBJ2-7, with D hard to call. Trimming removed 0 bases at V and 6 bases at J, with 10 bases between. Germline V gene data show CDR1 as SGDLS and CDR2 as YYNGEE. The CDR3 covers 13 residues. The CDR3 nucleotides are TGTGCCAGCAGCGTAGAGATCTGGGGCGAGCAGTACTTC. Amino acids: CASSVEIWGEQYF.

The V call is TRBV9, the J call TRBJ2-3; D assignment may be TRBD1 or TRBD2 (5 bases each). This CDR3 region has 13 residues. V shed 3 bases and J shed 4 bases, with 9 bases lying between them. Germline loops: CDR1 SGDLS, CDR2 YYNGEE. For the CDR3, the DNA is TGTGCCAGCAGCGGTGTGGGGGCAGATACGCAGTATTTT. The encoded protein is CASSGVGADTQYF.

This chain links TRBV12-2 with TRBJ2-2. TRBV12-2 is assigned pseudogene status. CDR3 length: 16 residues. CDR3 in DNA: TGTGCAAGTCGCTTAGTAGGGGGGCCGAACACCGGGGAGCTGTTTTTT. Protein sequence: CASRLVGGPNTGELFF.

V gene TRBV15 combines with J gene TRBJ1-4; 7 bases agree with TRBD1. J was trimmed by 4 bases and V by 0 bases; bases with no gene match: 5. Germline CDR1 and CDR2: LNHNV and YYDKDF (reference sequence). This CDR3 is built from 16 residues. The CDR3 here is CATSRDQGQFNEKLFF. CDR3 DNA: TGTGCCACCAGCAGAGATCAGGGACAGTTTAATGAAAAACTGTTTTTT.

The CDR3: CASSLDVQNTEAFF. CDR3 DNA: TGTGCCAGCAGCTTAGACGTTCAGAACACTGAAGCTTTCTTT. V and J are TRBV7-2 and TRBJ1-1; D is uncertain. V was shortened by 1 base and J by 1 base, with 7 bases between the two germline ends. The CDR3 has 14 amino acids. Germline CDR1 is SGHTA and CDR2 is FQGNSA.

The J gene is TRBJ1-4, the V gene TRBV19; no clear D. The CDR3 totals 13 residues. CDR1 is LNHDA and CDR2 is SQIVND in the germline V gene (reference sequence). V was cut by 7 bases and J by 2 bases, with 8 bases left in between. This CDR3 reads CASKEDTNEKLFF. CDR3 sequence (DNA): TGTGCCAGTAAAGAAGACACTAATGAAAAACTGTTTTTT. The entire variable domain, with the rest obtained from reference TRBV19 and TRBJ1-4, is as follows: DGGITQSPKYLFRKEGQNVTLSCEQNLNHDAMYWYRQDPGQGLRLIYYSQIVNDFQKGDIAEGYSVSREKKESFPLTVTSAQKNPTAFYLCASKEDTNEKLFFGSGTQLSVL.

This clone is a singleton in its sample. CDR3 bases: TGTGCCAGCAGCCCTCGGGGGGACACTGAAGCTTTCTTT. This gives the protein CASSPRGDTEAFF. The chain combines TRBV6-4 with TRBJ1-1; maybe TRBD1 (5 bases). V lost 6 bases, J lost 3 bases, and 11 bases lay in between. CDR3 length: 13 residues. Per the germline V gene, CDR1 is MRHNA and CDR2 is SNTAGT.

V is TRBV5-1 and J is TRBJ1-4, with a weak D call TRBD1 (6 bases). Trimming took off 1 base at V and 3 bases at J, with 13 bases between the two ends. CDR1 and CDR2 (germline): SGHRS, YFSETQ. The CDR3 runs to 16 residues. DNA for the CDR3: TGCGCCAGCAGCTTGCAGGGGACTCTTTCTAATGAAAAACTGTTTTTT. Translating gives CASSLQGTLSNEKLFF.